These 7 T cell receptor beta chains came from one sample sequenced in a study of GPR56 and killer-like receptors on CD4 memory cells. Following a re-call of the reads, TCRdb has one entry per CDR3 protein and lacks DNA. The sample's table shows about 2,200 distinct CDR3 sequences. FACS enrichment separated five CD4+ populations based on killer cell lectin-like receptor and GPR56 expression. Specimen: memory CD4+ T cells from blood. The receptor set was obtained from a human donor in good health.

According to its frequency, this clonotype is medium-sized. The genes are TRBV5-4 and TRBJ1-4; TCRdb indicates TRBD1, and absent DNA this call remains unverified. The length of the CDR3 is 14 residues. CDR1 and CDR2 from the germline V gene are SGHNT and YYREEE (reference sequence). The CDR3 is CASSHSPGNEKLFF.

In terms of frequency, this clonotype is medium-sized. The CDR3 loop is CASSFETGHNEQFF. V and J are TRBV7-9 and TRBJ2-1; TCRdb proposes TRBD1, but this gene call is untestable without DNA. Germline CDR1 is SEHNR and CDR2 is FQNEAQ (reference sequence). This CDR3 spans 14 amino acids.

V gene TRBV4-3 combines with J gene TRBJ2-5; TCRdb gives TRBD1 as the D gene, but with no DNA this cannot be confirmed. The CDR3 has 15 residues. Germline CDR1 LGHNA, CDR2 YSLEER. The CDR3: CASSRQRQGYETQYF.

V and J are TRBV7-3 and TRBJ1-4; TCRdb selects TRBD1, and the lack of DNA leaves this call unchecked. In germline, CDR1 is SGHTA, CDR2 FQGTGA. The CDR3 contains 15 residues. CDR3 in amino acids: CASSLTGRGDEKLFF. Full variable domain (outside the CDR3, taken from reference TRBV7-3 and TRBJ1-4): GAGVSQTPSNKVTEKGKYVELRCDPISGHTALYWYRQSLGQGPEFLIYFQGTGAADDSGLPNDRFFAVRPEGSVSTLKIQRTERGDSAVYLCASSLTGRGDEKLFFGSGTQLSVL.

This clonotype is classed as medium-sized by frequency. This chain joins TRBV27 and TRBJ2-3; TCRdb's D gene call, TRBD2, goes unchecked for lack of DNA. The germline V gene has CDR1 MNHEY and CDR2 SMNVEV (reference sequence). The CDR3 runs 13 residues. The CDR3 is CARPSGARGTQYF.

The V call is TRBV23-1, the J call TRBJ2-1. TRBV23-1 is an open reading frame, and its role is uncertain. The CDR3 consists of 11 residues. CDR3 region: CASSLGQKQFF.

V is TRBV20-1 and J is TRBJ1-5; TCRdb reports TRBD1, a call that lacks DNA to check it against. CDR1 is DFQATT and CDR2 is SNEGSKA in the germline V gene (reference sequence). This CDR3 is 16 amino acids long. This CDR3 is CSASLIGQPNQEPQHF.